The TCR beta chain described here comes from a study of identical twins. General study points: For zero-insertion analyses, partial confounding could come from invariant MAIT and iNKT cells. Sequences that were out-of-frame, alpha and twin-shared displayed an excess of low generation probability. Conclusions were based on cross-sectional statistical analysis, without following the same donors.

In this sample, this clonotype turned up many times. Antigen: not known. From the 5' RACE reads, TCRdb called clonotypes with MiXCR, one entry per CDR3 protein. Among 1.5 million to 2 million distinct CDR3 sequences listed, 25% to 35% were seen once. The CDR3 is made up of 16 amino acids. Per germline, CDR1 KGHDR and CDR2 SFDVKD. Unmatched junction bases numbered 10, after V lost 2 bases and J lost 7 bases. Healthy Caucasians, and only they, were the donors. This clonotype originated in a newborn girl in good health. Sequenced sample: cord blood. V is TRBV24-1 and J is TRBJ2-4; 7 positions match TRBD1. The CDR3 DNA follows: TGTGCCACCAGTGATTCCCGACAGGGAGTAAGGAACATTCAGTACTTC. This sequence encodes CATSDSRQGVRNIQYF.